These T cell receptor beta chains were read from a single sample in a study of blood T cell repertoires in COVID-19. Profiled with immunoSEQ multiplex PCR; TCRdb holds only in-frame clones, not every one. The repertoire includes more than 95,000 clones, 79% of them detected once, and around 37% sits in the top ten. Material for sequencing was peripheral blood. Every receptor here comes from a man aged 40-50 years with active or convalescent COVID-19. Each CDR3 is given with its conserved first and last residue. The D gene is left open where the match is weak. Size values are once, few and many counts, or a class for expanded clones, and some rows have none.

V	D	size	J	length	CDR3	DNA
TRBV29-1	TRBD1	few	TRBJ1-3	16	CSASSSQGASGNTIYF	TGCAGCGCTTCGTCCTCCCAGGGGGCCTCTGGAAACACCATATATTTT
TRBV11-1	.	.	TRBJ2-3	15	CASSPVGGDTDTQYF	TGTGCCAGCAGCCCCGTGGGCGGGGACACAGATACGCAGTATTTT
TRBV30	.	few	TRBJ1-2	12	CACSTGYYGYTF	TGTGCCTGTAGTACAGGGTACTATGGCTACACCTTC
TRBV29-1	.	.	TRBJ1-2	12	CSVVQGLRGYTF	TGCAGCGTTGTACAGGGCCTTAGAGGCTACACCTTC
TRBV3-1/TRBV3-2	TRBD1	.	TRBJ2-1	15	CASSQDYRGPNEQFF	TGTGCCAGCAGCCAAGATTACAGGGGGCCCAATGAGCAGTTCTTC
TRBV6-5	.	.	TRBJ1-4	13	CASSKDSNEKLFF	TGTGCCAGCAGCAAGGACAGTAATGAAAAACTGTTTTTT
TRBV4-1	.	once	TRBJ1-2	17	CASSQEPGVTASYGYTF	TGCGCCAGCAGCCAAGAACCAGGGGTCACGGCGAGCTATGGCTACACCTTC
TRBV28	.	.	TRBJ1-2	16	CASSPRGTPRPGGYTF	TGTGCCAGCAGTCCGCGCGGGACGCCACGACCGGGAGGCTACACCTTC
TRBV4-2	.	.	TRBJ2-1	14	CASSQGTGVNEQFF	TGTGCCAGCAGCCAAGGGACTGGGGTCAATGAGCAGTTCTTC
TRBV4-2	TRBD1	.	TRBJ1-2	15	CASLGGTGGVGGYTF	TGTGCCAGCCTCGGGGGGACAGGGGGCGTGGGTGGCTACACCTTC
TRBV5-1	.	.	TRBJ2-7	14	CASSLSSQGTEQYF	TGCGCCAGCAGCTTGAGTTCCCAGGGAACCGAGCAGTACTTC
TRBV2	TRBD2	many	TRBJ2-2	16	CASRERGAVATGELFF	TGTGCCAGCAGGGAGCGGGGGGCGGTAGCCACCGGGGAGCTGTTTTTT
TRBV19	TRBD1	.	TRBJ1-1	14	CASSAQGARTEAFF	TGTGCCAGTAGTGCACAGGGGGCGCGCACTGAAGCTTTCTTT
TRBV5-1	.	few	TRBJ1-6	14	CASRGEGGRSPLHF	TGCGCCAGCAGAGGCGAGGGCGGAAGATCACCCCTCCACTTT
TRBV4-1	TRBD1	few	TRBJ1-5	15	CASSQDDRVGQPQHF	TGCGCCAGCAGCCAAGACGACAGGGTCGGTCAGCCCCAGCATTTT
TRBV5-1	.	.	TRBJ1-2	14	CASSLRENYYGYTF	TGCGCCAGCAGCTTGAGGGAGAATTACTATGGCTACACCTTC
TRBV4-1	.	.	TRBJ1-1	14	CASSQDRDNRLAFF	TGCGCCAGCAGCCAAGACCGGGACAATAGGTTAGCTTTCTTT
TRBV7-9	TRBD2	many	TRBJ2-1	16	CASSLTGLAGENEQFF	TGTGCCAGCAGTTTGACTGGACTAGCGGGAGAGAATGAGCAGTTCTTC
TRBV6-5	.	.	TRBJ1-1	15	CASSYSQRWDTEAFF	TGTGCCAGCAGTTACTCCCAGCGTTGGGACACTGAAGCTTTCTTT
TRBV10-3	TRBD2	few	TRBJ2-3	15	CAISEPREGGDTQYF	TGTGCCATCAGTGAACCTCGGGAGGGGGGAGATACGCAGTATTTT
TRBV18	TRBD1	.	TRBJ1-1	13	CASSPRTGGKAFF	TGTGCCAGCTCCCCCCGGACAGGGGGCAAAGCTTTCTTT
TRBV7-6	TRBD2	.	TRBJ2-2	16	CASSRMGLNPTGELFF	TGTGCCAGCAGCCGAATGGGACTAAACCCTACCGGGGAGCTGTTTTTT
TRBV19	TRBD1	once	TRBJ2-1	14	CASRAGTDPNEQFF	TGTGCCAGTAGGGCCGGGACAGACCCCAATGAGCAGTTCTTC
TRBV24-1	TRBD1	.	TRBJ2-7	15	CATSREGQGGGEQYF	TGTGCCACCAGTCGCGAAGGACAGGGTGGGGGCGAGCAGTACTTC
TRBV29-1	.	.	TRBJ1-1	14	CSVEGRRLNTEAFF	TGCAGCGTTGAAGGCAGAAGATTGAACACTGAAGCTTTCTTT
TRBV6-5	TRBD1	.	TRBJ2-3	13	CASRDRYTDTQYF	TGTGCCAGCCGGGACAGGTACACAGATACGCAGTATTTT
TRBV2	TRBD1	.	TRBJ2-2	14	CASRGTGPTGELFF	TGTGCCAGCAGGGGGACAGGGCCCACCGGGGAGCTGTTTTTT
TRBV6-2/TRBV6-3	TRBD1	.	TRBJ1-1	15	CASSDPGQGSAEAFF	TGTGCCAGCAGTGACCCTGGACAGGGGTCTGCTGAAGCTTTCTTT
TRBV5-1	.	.	TRBJ2-3	15	CASSPRQSGADTQYF	TGCGCCAGCAGCCCCCGACAGTCTGGGGCAGATACGCAGTATTTT
TRBV19	.	.	TRBJ1-2	14	CASTWWGQNYGYTF	TGTGCCAGTACTTGGTGGGGGCAGAACTATGGCTACACCTTC
TRBV27	.	.	TRBJ1-3	14	CASSLGLPGDTIYF	TGTGCCAGCAGTTTGGGTCTTCCGGGGGACACCATATATTTT
TRBV19	TRBD1	many	TRBJ1-4	13	CASRRDRAEKLFF	TGTGCCAGTAGAAGGGACAGGGCTGAAAAACTGTTTTTT
TRBV19	.	.	TRBJ1-2	13	CASTLDGGGGYTF	TGTGCCAGTACCCTCGATGGGGGGGGAGGCTACACCTTC
TRBV18	.	once	TRBJ2-5	12	CATGTVQETQYF	TGTGCCACCGGGACTGTTCAAGAGACCCAGTACTTC
TRBV12-3/TRBV12-4	.	few	TRBJ1-1	11	CASSQNTEAFF	TGTGCCAGCAGTCAGAACACTGAAGCTTTCTTT
TRBV2	.	.	TRBJ2-7	13	CASSTSRALEQYF	.
TRBV14	.	.	TRBJ1-2	13	CASSHGRGYGYTF	TGTGCCAGCAGCCATGGGCGAGGGTATGGCTACACCTTC